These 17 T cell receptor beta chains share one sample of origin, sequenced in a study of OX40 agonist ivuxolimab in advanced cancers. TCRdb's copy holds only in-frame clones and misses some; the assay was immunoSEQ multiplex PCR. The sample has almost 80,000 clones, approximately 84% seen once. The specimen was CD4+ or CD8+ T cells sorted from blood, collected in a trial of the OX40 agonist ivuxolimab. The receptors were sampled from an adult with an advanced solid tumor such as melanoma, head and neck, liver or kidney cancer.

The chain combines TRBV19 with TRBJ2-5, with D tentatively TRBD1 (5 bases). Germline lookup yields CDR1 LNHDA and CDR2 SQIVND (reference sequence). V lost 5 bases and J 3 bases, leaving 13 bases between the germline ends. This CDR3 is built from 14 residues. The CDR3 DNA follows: TGTGCCAGTAGTCTCCAGGGCTTCAAAGAGACCCAGTACTTC. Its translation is CASSLQGFKETQYF.

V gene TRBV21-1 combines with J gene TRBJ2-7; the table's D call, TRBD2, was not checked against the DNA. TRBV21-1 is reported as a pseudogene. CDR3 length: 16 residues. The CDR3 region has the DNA TGTGCCTCCTCAAAGGGATGGCGGGGATCTACGGGCGAGCAGTACTTC. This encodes CASSKGWRGSTGEQYF.

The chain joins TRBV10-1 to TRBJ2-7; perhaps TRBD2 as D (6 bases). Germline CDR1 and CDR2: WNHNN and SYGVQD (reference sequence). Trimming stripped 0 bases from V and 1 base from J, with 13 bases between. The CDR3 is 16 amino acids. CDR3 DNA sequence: TGCGCCAGCAGTGAGTCCCCAACGGGAGTATCCTACGAGCAGTACTTC. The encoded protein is CASSESPTGVSYEQYF.

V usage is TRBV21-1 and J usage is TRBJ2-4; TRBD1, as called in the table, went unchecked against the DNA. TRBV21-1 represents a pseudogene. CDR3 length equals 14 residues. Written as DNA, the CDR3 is TGTGCCAGCAGCAATTACCTACAGGGTGACATTCAGTACTTC. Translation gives CASSNYLQGDIQYF.

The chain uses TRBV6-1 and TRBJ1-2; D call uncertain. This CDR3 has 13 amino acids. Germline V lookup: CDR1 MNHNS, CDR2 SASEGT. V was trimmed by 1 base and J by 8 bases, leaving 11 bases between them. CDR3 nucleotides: TGTGCCAGCAGTGAAGGCATACAGACGGGCTACACCTTC. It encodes CASSEGIQTGYTF.

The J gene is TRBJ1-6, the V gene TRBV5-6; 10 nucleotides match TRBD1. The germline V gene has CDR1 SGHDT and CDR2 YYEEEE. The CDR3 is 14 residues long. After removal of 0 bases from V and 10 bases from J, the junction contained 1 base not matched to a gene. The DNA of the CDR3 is TGTGCCAGCAGCTTGGGGACAGGGGGATCACCCCTCCACTTT. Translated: CASSLGTGGSPLHF.

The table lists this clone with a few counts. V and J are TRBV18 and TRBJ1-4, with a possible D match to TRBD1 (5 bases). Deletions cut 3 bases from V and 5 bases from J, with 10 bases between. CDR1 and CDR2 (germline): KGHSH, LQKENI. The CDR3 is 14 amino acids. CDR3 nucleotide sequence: TGTGCCAGCTCACCTTACTCAGGGAATGAAAAACTGTTTTTT. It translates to CASSPYSGNEKLFF.

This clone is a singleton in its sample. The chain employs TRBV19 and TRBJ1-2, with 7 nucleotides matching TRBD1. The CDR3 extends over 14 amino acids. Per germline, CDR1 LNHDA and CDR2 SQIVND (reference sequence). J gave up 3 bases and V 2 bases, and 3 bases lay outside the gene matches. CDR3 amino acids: CASSIMGQYYGYTF. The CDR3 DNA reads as TGTGCCAGTAGTATAATGGGACAGTACTATGGCTACACCTTC.

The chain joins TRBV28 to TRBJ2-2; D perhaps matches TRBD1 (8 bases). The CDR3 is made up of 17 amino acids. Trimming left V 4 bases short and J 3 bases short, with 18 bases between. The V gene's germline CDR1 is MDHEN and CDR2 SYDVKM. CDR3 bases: TGTGCCAGCAGTTGGGGCTGGACAGGGAGGGACACCGGGGAGCTGTTTTTT. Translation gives CASSWGWTGRDTGELFF.

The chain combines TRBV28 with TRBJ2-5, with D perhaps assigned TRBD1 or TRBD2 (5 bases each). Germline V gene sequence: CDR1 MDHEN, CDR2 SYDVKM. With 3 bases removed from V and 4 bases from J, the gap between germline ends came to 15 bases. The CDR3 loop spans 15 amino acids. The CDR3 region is CASSFGGNQRETQYF. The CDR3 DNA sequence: TGTGCCAGCAGTTTTGGGGGTAATCAGCGAGAGACCCAGTACTTC.

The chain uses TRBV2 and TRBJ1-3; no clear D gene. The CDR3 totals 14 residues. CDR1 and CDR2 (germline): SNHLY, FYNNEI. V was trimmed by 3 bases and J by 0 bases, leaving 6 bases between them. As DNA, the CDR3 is TGTGCCAGCAGTGATAGCAGCTCTGGAAACACCATATATTTT. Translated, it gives CASSDSSSGNTIYF.

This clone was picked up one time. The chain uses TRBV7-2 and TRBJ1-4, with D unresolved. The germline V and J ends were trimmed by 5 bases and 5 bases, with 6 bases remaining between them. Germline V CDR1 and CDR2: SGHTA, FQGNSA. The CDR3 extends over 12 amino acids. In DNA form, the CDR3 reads TGTGCCAGCAGCCTAGGGAATGAAAAACTGTTTTTT. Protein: CASSLGNEKLFF.

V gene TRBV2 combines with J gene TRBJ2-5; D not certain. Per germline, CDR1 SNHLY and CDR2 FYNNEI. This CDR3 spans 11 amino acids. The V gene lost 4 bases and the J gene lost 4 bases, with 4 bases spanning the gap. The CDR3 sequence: CASSVRETQYF. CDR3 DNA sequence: TGTGCCAGCAGTGTTCGAGAGACCCAGTACTTC.

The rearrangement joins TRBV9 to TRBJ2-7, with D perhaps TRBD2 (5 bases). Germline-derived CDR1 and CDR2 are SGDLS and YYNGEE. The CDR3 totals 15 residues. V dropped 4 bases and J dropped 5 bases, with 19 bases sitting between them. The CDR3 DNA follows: TGTGCCAGCAGCCCAGGTGGGAGACTTTCCCACGAGCAGTACTTC. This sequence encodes CASSPGGRLSHEQYF.

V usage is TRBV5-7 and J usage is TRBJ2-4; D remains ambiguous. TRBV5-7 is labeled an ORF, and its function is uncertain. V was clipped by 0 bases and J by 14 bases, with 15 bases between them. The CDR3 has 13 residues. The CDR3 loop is CASSLALTESKYF. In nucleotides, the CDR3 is TGTGCCAGCAGCTTGGCTCTTACAGAAAGCAAGTACTTC.

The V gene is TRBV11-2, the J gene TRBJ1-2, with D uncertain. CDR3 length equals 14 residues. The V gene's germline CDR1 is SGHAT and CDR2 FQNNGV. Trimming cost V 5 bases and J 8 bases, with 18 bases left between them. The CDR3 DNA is TGTGCCAGCAGCCCAAACCCTCAGGCGCGCGGCTACACCTTC. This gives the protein CASSPNPQARGYTF.

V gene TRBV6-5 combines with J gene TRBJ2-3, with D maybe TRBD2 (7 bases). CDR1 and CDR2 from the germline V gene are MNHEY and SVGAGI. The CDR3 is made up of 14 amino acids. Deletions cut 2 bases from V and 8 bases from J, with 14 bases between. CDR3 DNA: TGTGCCAGCAGTTACGAGGGGGGGCTGAGTACGCAGTATTTT. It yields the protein CASSYEGGLSTQYF.